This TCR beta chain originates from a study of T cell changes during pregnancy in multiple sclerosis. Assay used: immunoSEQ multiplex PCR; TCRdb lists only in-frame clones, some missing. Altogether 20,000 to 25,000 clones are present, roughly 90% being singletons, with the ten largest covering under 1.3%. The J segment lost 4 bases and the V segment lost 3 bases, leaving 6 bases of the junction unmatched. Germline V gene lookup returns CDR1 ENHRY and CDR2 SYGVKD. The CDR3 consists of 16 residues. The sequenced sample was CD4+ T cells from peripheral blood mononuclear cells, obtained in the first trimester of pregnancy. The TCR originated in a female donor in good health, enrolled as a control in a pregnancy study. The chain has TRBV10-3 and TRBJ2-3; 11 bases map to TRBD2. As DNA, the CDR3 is TGTGCCATCAGTGAATCCGTAGCGGGAGGGCCAGATACGCAGTATTTT. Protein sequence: CAISESVAGGPDTQYF.